Listed below are T cell receptor beta chains from one sample, sequenced in a study of naive and memory T cell subsets. TCRdb re-called the UMI-ligation and nested PCR reads with MiXCR, one entry per CDR3 protein. The sample has over 130,000 distinct CDR3 sequences, approximately 20% seen once. Sequences were obtained from naive CD8+ T cells from blood. The receptors stem from a human donor in good health. Both conserved end residues are part of each CDR3. Each record gives: J gene, clone size, V gene, CDR3 length, D gene, CDR3 protein, CDR3 DNA. The D gene is left open where the match is weak. Clone sizes are given selectively: once, few, many, or a class where the clone is expanded.

J gene: TRBJ2-2
clone size: .
V gene: TRBV7-2
CDR3 length: 16
D gene: TRBD2
CDR3 protein: CASSHPERDLTGELFF
CDR3 DNA: TGTGCCAGCAGCCACCCGGAGCGGGACCTCACCGGGGAGCTGTTTTTT

J gene: TRBJ2-1
clone size: .
V gene: TRBV28
CDR3 length: 16
D gene: .
CDR3 protein: CASSRRGTHAYNEQFF
CDR3 DNA: TGTGCCAGCAGTCGTAGGGGGACACACGCCTACAATGAGCAGTTCTTC

J gene: TRBJ2-7
clone size: .
V gene: TRBV6-2/TRBV6-3
CDR3 length: 13
D gene: TRBD1
CDR3 protein: CASSWGQGIEQYF
CDR3 DNA: TGTGCCAGCAGCTGGGGACAGGGGATCGAGCAGTACTTC

J gene: TRBJ2-7
clone size: few
V gene: TRBV7-8
CDR3 length: 15
D gene: TRBD2
CDR3 protein: CASSLPSGRDYEQYF
CDR3 DNA: TGTGCCAGCAGCTTACCTAGCGGGAGGGACTACGAGCAGTACTTC

J gene: TRBJ1-1
clone size: many
V gene: TRBV7-9
CDR3 length: 15
D gene: TRBD1
CDR3 protein: CASSLAQGVFTEAFF
CDR3 DNA: TGTGCCAGCAGCTTAGCCCAGGGGGTGTTCACTGAAGCTTTCTTT

J gene: TRBJ2-1
clone size: .
V gene: TRBV3-1
CDR3 length: 16
D gene: TRBD1
CDR3 protein: CASSQERDRVDNEQFF
CDR3 DNA: TGTGCCAGCAGCCAAGAGAGAGACAGGGTCGACAATGAGCAGTTCTTC

J gene: TRBJ2-7
clone size: .
V gene: TRBV7-6
CDR3 length: 15
D gene: .
CDR3 protein: CASTLRYGEDYEQYF
CDR3 DNA: TGTGCCAGCACCCTGCGCTACGGGGAGGATTACGAGCAGTACTTC

J gene: TRBJ2-7
clone size: few
V gene: TRBV5-1
CDR3 length: 13
D gene: TRBD1
CDR3 protein: CASQEDRGREQYF
CDR3 DNA: TGCGCCAGCCAGGAGGACAGGGGGCGCGAGCAGTACTTC

J gene: TRBJ2-1
clone size: few
V gene: TRBV6-2/TRBV6-3
CDR3 length: 17
D gene: .
CDR3 protein: CASSYSAGRGSYNEQFF
CDR3 DNA: TGTGCCAGCAGTTACTCCGCCGGTCGAGGGTCCTACAATGAGCAGTTCTTC

J gene: TRBJ1-6
clone size: few
V gene: TRBV19
CDR3 length: 14
D gene: .
CDR3 protein: CASSIGGSWSPLHF
CDR3 DNA: TGTGCCAGTAGTATCGGGGGCTCTTGGTCACCCCTCCACTTT

J gene: TRBJ2-1
clone size: few
V gene: TRBV7-8
CDR3 length: 18
D gene: TRBD2
CDR3 protein: CASSLGASGRTLFNEQFF
CDR3 DNA: TGTGCCAGCAGCTTAGGGGCTAGCGGGAGGACTTTGTTCAATGAGCAGTTCTTC